The 15 T cell receptor beta chains listed next were all sequenced from one sample in a study of cytomegalovirus exposure and HLA in healthy donors. The PCR employed 60 Vbeta primers together with 13 Jbeta primers. The protocol was immunoSEQ multiplex PCR, while the TCRdb copy is restricted to in-frame clones and leaves out a portion. The sample lists 220,000 or so clones; 65% to 80% were seen once. Input material: PBMCs. These TCRs come from a man in his forties or fifties in good health and CMV-seronegative.

The count of this clone is one. CDR3 bases: TGCGCCAGCAGCCGGTCGATCCCGGCAGGGCGTGACAATGAGCAGTTCTTC. Protein: CASSRSIPAGRDNEQFF. The chain couples TRBV4-1 to TRBJ2-1; tentatively, D is TRBD1 (5 bases). This CDR3 spans 17 amino acids. Germline loops: CDR1 MGHRA, CDR2 YSYEKL. Between the trimmed V and J ends, which lost 4 bases and 5 bases, there was a span of 21 bases.

This rearrangement joins TRBV6-5 to TRBJ2-7; 10 bases are a match to TRBD2. From germline, CDR1 is MNHEY and CDR2 SVGAGI. There are 14 residues in the CDR3. V shed 6 bases, J shed 4 bases, and the junction held 6 bases outside the gene matches. CDR3 bases: TGTGCCAGCAGACGGACTAGCGGATTGTACGAGCAGTACTTC. It codes for CASRRTSGLYEQYF.

The J gene is TRBJ2-1, the V gene TRBV28, with 9 bases fitting TRBD2. The CDR3 runs to 17 residues. Germline CDR1 reads MDHEN; CDR2 reads SYDVKM. V lost 2 bases to trimming and J lost 6 bases; unmatched junction nucleotides: 11. CDR3 residues: CASSLGSGLAGFNEQFF. The CDR3 nucleotides read TGTGCCAGCAGTTTAGGTAGCGGTCTAGCGGGATTCAATGAGCAGTTCTTC.

The chain is built from TRBV10-2 and TRBJ2-7, with 14 bases identical to TRBD2. V was pared by 2 bases and J by 3 bases, with 3 bases of the junction left unmatched. In germline, CDR1 is WSHSY, CDR2 SAAADI. There are 16 residues in the CDR3. The CDR3 coding sequence is TGCGCCAGCAGTGAGCCCGGGACTAGCGGGAGCTACGAGCAGTACTTC. It is translated as CASSEPGTSGSYEQYF.

In the case of this clone: The sample has other DNA sequences that encode this CDR3 too. The chain employs TRBV5-1 and TRBJ2-5; 7 bases map to TRBD2. Germline V gives CDR1 SGHRS, CDR2 YFSETQ. J gave up 5 bases and V 0 bases, and 1 base lay outside the gene matches. The CDR3 loop spans 13 amino acids. As DNA, the CDR3 is TGCGCCAGCAGCTTGGGGGGAGGGGAGACCCAGTACTTC. It yields the protein CASSLGGGETQYF.

The chain employs TRBV2 and TRBJ2-2, with 11 bases lining up with TRBD1. CDR1 is SNHLY and CDR2 is FYNNEI in the germline V gene. Trimming took 6 bases from V and 4 from J; bases not matched to a gene: 4. The CDR3 runs 15 residues. CDR3 residues: CASSGTGGVTGELFF. In DNA form, the CDR3 reads TGTGCCAGCAGCGGGACAGGGGGGGTCACCGGGGAGCTGTTTTTT. Full variable domain (remainder filled in from reference TRBV2 and TRBJ2-2): EPEVTQTPSHQVTQMGQEVILRCVPISNHLYFYWYRQILGQKVEFLVSFYNNEISEKSEIFDDQFSVERPDGSNFTLKIRSTKLEDSAMYFCASSGTGGVTGELFFGEGSRLTVL.

The chain carries TRBV29-1 and TRBJ1-5; a possible D gene is TRBD1 (6 bases). In germline, CDR1 is SQVTM, CDR2 ANQGSEA. V lost 5 bases and J 7 bases, leaving 15 bases between the germline ends. The CDR3 spans 13 residues. CDR3 amino acids: CSVSDRPGQPQHF. The DNA for the CDR3 is TGCAGCGTTTCGGACAGACCGGGGCAGCCCCAGCATTTT.

This sequence joins TRBV30 and TRBJ2-7, with a weak D call TRBD1 (6 bases). With 5 bases removed from V and 4 bases from J, the gap between germline ends came to 12 bases. The CDR3 consists of 12 residues. The germline gives CDR1 GTSNPN, CDR2 SVGIG (reference sequence). This chain's CDR3 is CAWSGTPYEQYF. The CDR3 DNA reads as TGTGCCTGGTCCGGGACACCGTACGAGCAGTACTTC.

This clone has just a few counts. The chain couples TRBV6-5 to TRBJ2-7; the match to TRBD1 covers 9 bases. The junction had 7 bases not matched to a gene; V was cut back by 5 bases and J by 2 bases. CDR3 length: 15 residues. The germline CDR1 and CDR2 sequences are MNHEY and SVGAGI. The CDR3 sequence: CASSALTGGTYEQYF. In DNA form, the CDR3 reads TGTGCCAGCAGTGCCCTGACAGGGGGTACCTACGAGCAGTACTTC.

V usage is TRBV10-3 and J usage is TRBJ1-3; a possible D gene is TRBD1 (6 bases). V gave up 6 bases and J gave up 0 bases, with 15 bases separating them. The CDR3 extends over 16 amino acids. Germline CDR1 and CDR2: ENHRY and SYGVKD. CDR3 sequence reads: CAISAARGPSGNTIYF. CDR3 sequence (DNA): TGTGCCATCAGCGCGGCCAGGGGCCCCTCTGGAAACACCATATATTTT.

This rearrangement joins TRBV6-5 to TRBJ2-2, with D unresolved. This CDR3 region has 15 residues. With 3 bases removed from V and 5 bases from J, the gap between germline ends came to 13 bases. Germline loops: CDR1 MNHEY, CDR2 SVGAGI. CDR3 protein: CASSYLEKGTGELFF. The DNA for the CDR3 is TGTGCCAGCAGTTATTTGGAGAAAGGAACCGGGGAGCTGTTTTTT.

This clone was observed a few times. CDR3 in DNA: TGTGCCAGCCGCCAAAGGTCGGGGACAGGGGGCGTCAGCTACGAGCAGTACTTC. Protein: CASRQRSGTGGVSYEQYF. The gene calls are TRBV21-1 and TRBJ2-7; the table's D gene call, TRBD1, was not cross checked with the DNA. TRBV21-1 is flagged as a pseudogene. The CDR3 runs 18 residues.

V gene TRBV28 combines with J gene TRBJ1-2; possibly TRBD1 for D (5 bases). Trimming removed 3 bases from V and 7 bases from J, with 18 bases in between. The CDR3 totals 15 residues. Germline-derived CDR1 and CDR2 are MDHEN and SYDVKM. DNA for the CDR3: TGTGCCAGCAGTTTCGTGGGGGAGGAGAGAGGTGGCTACACCTTC. Translated, it gives CASSFVGEERGGYTF.

The V gene is TRBV14, the J gene TRBJ2-3; 10 nucleotides line up with TRBD2. There are 16 residues in the CDR3. CDR1 is SGHDN and CDR2 is FVKESK in the germline V gene. V was clipped by 7 bases and J by 4 bases; unmatched bases: 11. DNA of the CDR3: TGTGCCAGCAACCACCTGCTAGCGGGAGAGGCAGATACGCAGTATTTT. It yields the protein CASNHLLAGEADTQYF.

The chain combines TRBV27 with TRBJ2-7; TRBD2 matches at 13 bases. CDR1 and CDR2 from the germline V gene are MNHEY and SMNVEV (reference sequence). V lost 5 bases, J lost 5 bases, and 3 bases stayed unmatched. The CDR3 runs to 14 residues. CDR3 loop: CASSRTSGSHEQYF. CDR3 in DNA: TGTGCCAGCAGTCGGACTAGCGGGAGCCACGAGCAGTACTTC.